These 31 T cell receptor beta chains were all obtained from the same sample, sequenced in a study of cytomegalovirus exposure and HLA in healthy donors. The primer mix had 60 Vbeta and 13 Jbeta primers. Clones were sequenced by immunoSEQ multiplex PCR, and TCRdb holds only the in-frame ones, with some missing. The data hold approximately 190,000 clones, with about 90% observed a single time. Sequencing was done on a sample of PBMCs. The receptors originated from a man aged 25 to 45 in good health and CMV-seronegative.

The rearrangement links TRBV4-2 to TRBJ2-3; perhaps TRBD2 as D (6 bases). Per the germline V gene, CDR1 is LGHNA and CDR2 is YNFKEQ. The CDR3 consists of 16 residues. Trimming left V 1 base short and J 2 bases short, with 13 bases between. The CDR3 sequence: CASSQVTGEPTDTQYF. The CDR3, as DNA: TGTGCCAGCAGCCAAGTTACGGGAGAGCCCACAGATACGCAGTATTTT.

The rearrangement uses TRBV7-9 and TRBJ1-4; TRBD1 matches at 10 bases. Per the germline V gene, CDR1 is SEHNR and CDR2 is FQNEAQ (reference sequence). The CDR3 consists of 15 residues. V shed 1 base, J shed 7 bases, and the junction held 3 bases outside the gene matches. CDR3 protein: CASSLVTGGFEKLFF. In DNA form, the CDR3 reads TGTGCCAGCAGCTTAGTGACAGGGGGCTTTGAAAAACTGTTTTTT.

This clone has more than one count but fewer than ten. The chain has TRBV6-4 and TRBJ2-3; TRBD2 matches 8 bases. The CDR3 contains 16 residues. Germline values: CDR1 MRHNA, CDR2 SNTAGT. After removal of 3 bases from V and 0 bases from J, the junction contained 5 bases not matched to a gene. CDR3 amino acids: CASSEGSGGSTDTQYF. The CDR3 DNA follows: TGTGCCAGCAGTGAGGGGAGCGGGGGAAGCACAGATACGCAGTATTTT.

This clone has a handful of counts. J is TRBJ2-7 and V is TRBV20-1; unclear D gene. Germline CDR1 and CDR2: DFQATT and SNEGSKA (reference sequence). The CDR3 runs to 11 residues. Trimming left V 6 bases short and J 3 bases short, with 9 bases between. The DNA of the CDR3 is TGCAGTGCCCAGGTAGACTACGAGCAGTACTTC. This encodes CSAQVDYEQYF.

V is TRBV5-1 and J is TRBJ1-2; D is possibly TRBD1 (5 bases). The V gene's germline CDR1 is SGHRS and CDR2 YFSETQ. This CDR3 contains 18 residues. V gave up 2 bases and J gave up 3 bases, with 23 bases separating them. DNA of the CDR3: TGCGCCAGCAGCTTCGTTGAGGTCAGGGAGGATTGGGACTATGGCTACACCTTC. It encodes CASSFVEVREDWDYGYTF. Together with reference TRBV5-1 and TRBJ1-2, the CDR3 gives the full variable domain: KAGVTQTPRYLIKTRGQQVTLSCSPISGHRSVSWYQQTPGQGLQFLFEYFSETQRNKGNFPGRFSGRQFSNSRSEMNVSTLELGDSALYLCASSFVEVREDWDYGYTFGSGTRLTVV.

The chain employs TRBV6-6 and TRBJ2-7; 10 bases line up with TRBD2. The CDR3 spans 13 residues. Germline loops: CDR1 MNHNY, CDR2 SVGAGI (reference sequence). Trimming took 8 bases from V and 5 from J; bases not matched to a gene: 6. CDR3 loop: CASAGLAMHEQYF. The CDR3 coding sequence is TGTGCCAGCGCGGGACTAGCGATGCACGAGCAGTACTTC.

The V gene is TRBV18, the J gene TRBJ1-2; 7 positions agree with TRBD1. V lost 1 base, J lost 1 base, and 6 bases stayed unmatched. The CDR3 extends over 16 amino acids. Germline V gives CDR1 KGHSH, CDR2 LQKENI. CDR3 in amino acids: CASSPQGANLNYGYTF. The CDR3 region has the DNA TGTGCCAGCTCACCACAGGGGGCTAATCTTAACTATGGCTACACCTTC.

This chain uses TRBV27 with TRBJ1-6, with unresolved D. Germline lookup yields CDR1 MNHEY and CDR2 SMNVEV (reference sequence). V lost 1 base, J lost 8 bases, and 12 bases lay in between. This CDR3 has 15 amino acids. The CDR3 is CASSLFGNGYSPLHF. The CDR3 region has the DNA TGTGCCAGCAGTTTATTCGGGAATGGGTATTCACCCCTCCACTTT.

The V call is TRBV6-5, the J call TRBJ2-3; 10 nucleotides line up with TRBD2. Germline CDR1 and CDR2: MNHEY and SVGAGI. The CDR3 is made up of 16 amino acids. V lost 4 bases and J lost 3; bases outside the gene matches: 7. The CDR3 loop reads CASSSLAGVLTDTQYF. In DNA form, the CDR3 reads TGTGCCAGCAGTTCCCTAGCGGGGGTGTTGACAGATACGCAGTATTTT.

This clone has just one count. This chain joins TRBV28 and TRBJ1-2; TRBD1 matches 9 bases. Germline V gene sequence: CDR1 MDHEN, CDR2 SYDVKM. The CDR3 totals 15 residues. The trim removed 5 bases at V and 1 base at J, leaving 5 bases unmatched. The chain's CDR3 is CASSPPGQGNYGYTF. The CDR3 DNA follows: TGTGCCAGCAGTCCACCGGGACAGGGTAACTATGGCTACACCTTC.

J is TRBJ1-5 and V is TRBV4-3, with D possibly being TRBD1 (6 bases). Trimming cost V 0 bases and J 5 bases, with 11 bases left between them. The germline CDR1 and CDR2 sequences are LGHNA and YSLEER. CDR3 length equals 15 residues. DNA of the CDR3: TGCGCCAGCAGCCAAGAAGCAGGGGAAGATCAGCCCCAGCATTTT. This translates into CASSQEAGEDQPQHF.

The chain's CDR3 is CASSPTGSADTQYF. DNA of the CDR3: TGTGCCAGCAGTCCAACAGGGTCAGCAGATACGCAGTATTTT. The V call is TRBV28, the J call TRBJ2-3, with a tentative D call TRBD1 (6 bases). Germline V CDR1 and CDR2: MDHEN, SYDVKM. The CDR3 has 14 residues. V lost 5 bases to trimming and J lost 4 bases, with 13 bases between them.

This chain uses TRBV9 with TRBJ1-1; TRBD1 aligns across 7 bases. CDR3 size: 14 residues. Germline CDR1 and CDR2: SGDLS and YYNGEE. The J segment lost 4 bases and the V segment lost 4 bases, leaving 7 bases of the junction unmatched. The CDR3 DNA sequence: TGTGCCAGCAGCCCCCGGACAGGAACCACTGAAGCTTTCTTT. It is translated as CASSPRTGTTEAFF.

This chain joins TRBV18 and TRBJ1-2; TRBD1 matches 9 bases. The ends lost 5 bases at V and 6 bases at J; junction bases unmatched: 1. Germline lookup yields CDR1 KGHSH and CDR2 LQKENI. This CDR3 is built from 12 residues. The CDR3 nucleotides are TGTGCCAGCTCAGGACAGGGGAATGGCTACACCTTC. This codes for CASSGQGNGYTF. The full variable domain, rest sourced from reference TRBV18 and TRBJ1-2, is NAGVMQNPRHLVRRRGQEARLRCSPMKGHSHVYWYRQLPEEGLKFMVYLQKENIIDESGMPKERFSAEFPKEGPSILRIQQVVRGDSAAYFCASSGQGNGYTFGSGTRLTVV.

This clone has a handful of counts. The chain uses TRBV29-1 and TRBJ2-1; the match to TRBD2 covers 7 bases. Trimming cost V 6 bases and J 10 bases; bases outside gene matches: 12. Germline CDR1 is SQVTM and CDR2 is ANQGSEA. CDR3 length: 13 amino acids. The CDR3 spells CSVPPTVGGEQFF. For the CDR3, the DNA is TGCAGCGTCCCGCCGACCGTGGGGGGGGAGCAGTTCTTC.

The V and J genes are TRBV7-9 and TRBJ2-3, with 12 bases fitting TRBD2. CDR1 is SEHNR and CDR2 is FQNEAQ in the germline V gene (reference sequence). With 1 base clipped from V and 4 bases from J, the junction kept 0 bases outside the gene matches. The CDR3 is 15 residues long. CDR3 in DNA: TGTGCCAGCAGCTTAGGGACTAGCGGGGCAGATACGCAGTATTTT. Protein product: CASSLGTSGADTQYF.

The rearrangement uses TRBV9 and TRBJ2-5; possible D gene TRBD2, 5 bases. Between the trimmed V and J ends, which lost 3 bases and 4 bases, there was a span of 19 bases. The CDR3 loop spans 16 amino acids. Looked up from germline, CDR1 is SGDLS and CDR2 is YYNGEE. This CDR3 reads CASSAPTLSGVETQYF. The CDR3 DNA is TGTGCCAGCAGCGCCCCCACACTATCCGGGGTAGAGACCCAGTACTTC.

The chain links TRBV28 to TRBJ1-1; D is uncertain. This CDR3 spans 13 amino acids. The germline V gene encodes CDR1 MDHEN and CDR2 SYDVKM. Trimming shortened V by 6 bases and J by 8 bases, and 16 bases separated the two germline ends. The CDR3 sequence: CASSTTPSREAFF. The DNA of the CDR3 is TGTGCCAGCAGCACTACCCCTTCACGCGAAGCTTTCTTT. The full variable domain, rest sourced from reference TRBV28 and TRBJ1-1, is DVKVTQSSRYLVKRTGEKVFLECVQDMDHENMFWYRQDPGLGLRLIYFSYDVKMKEKGDIPEGYSVSREKKERFSLILESASTNQTSMYLCASSTTPSREAFFGQGTRLTVV.

As regards this clone: An end of the junction does not agree with germline; a read error may underlie this. The chain has TRBV18 and TRBJ2-7, with 8 bases lining up with TRBD1. The CDR3 runs 15 residues. The germline V gene encodes CDR1 KGHSH and CDR2 LQKENI. This CDR3 is CASSPAGTGSFEQYF. CDR3 sequence (DNA): TGTGCCAGCTCACCAGCCGGGACAGGTTCCTTCGAGCAGTACTTC.

V is TRBV29-1 and J is TRBJ1-1; D not resolved. Germline V gene lookup returns CDR1 SQVTM and CDR2 ANQGSEA. The CDR3 loop spans 13 amino acids. Trimming pared 3 bases from V and 3 bases from J, leaving 11 bases between. The CDR3 here is CSVERKLDTEAFF. The CDR3 DNA follows: TGCAGCGTTGAGAGGAAATTGGACACTGAAGCTTTCTTT.

This clone was counted only a few times. The genes are TRBV5-1 and TRBJ2-5; 11 nucleotides align to TRBD2. CDR3 length equals 16 residues. The germline gives CDR1 SGHRS, CDR2 YFSETQ. The trim removed 2 bases at V and 5 bases at J, leaving 8 bases unmatched. In DNA, the CDR3 is TGCGCCAGCAGCTTTTTAGCGGGGGGGACCAAGGAGACCCAGTACTTC. It codes for CASSFLAGGTKETQYF.

For this clone: Sequence at one end of the junction differs from germline and may be a read error. The V gene is TRBV7-7, the J gene TRBJ2-3; D not certain. The CDR3 covers 15 residues. CDR1 is SSHAT and CDR2 is FNYEAQ in the germline V gene (reference sequence). The CDR3 DNA reads as TGTGCTAGCAGCCCACAGATGTCTAGCACAGATACGCAGTATTTT. This sequence encodes CASSPQMSSTDTQYF.

The J gene is TRBJ1-1, the V gene TRBV18; 8 nucleotides align to TRBD1. CDR3 length: 18 amino acids. The V segment lost 6 bases and the J segment 11 bases; nucleotides outside the gene matches: 26. The germline V gene has CDR1 KGHSH and CDR2 LQKENI. The CDR3 sequence is CASSPFLDDRGPLYSAFF. DNA of the CDR3: TGTGCCAGCTCTCCCTTTTTGGATGACAGGGGACCACTTTATTCGGCTTTCTTT.

This chain connects TRBV19 to TRBJ1-5; 9 positions agree with TRBD1. CDR3 size: 17 residues. Germline CDR1 is LNHDA and CDR2 is SQIVND (reference sequence). With V trimmed by 10 bases and J by 0 bases, 13 bases remained unmatched. This CDR3 reads CATSQGQGVDSNQPQHF. The CDR3 DNA reads as TGTGCCACCAGTCAGGGACAGGGAGTCGATAGCAATCAGCCCCAGCATTTT.

The sample holds one count of this clone. The V gene is TRBV11-2, the J gene TRBJ1-4, with 7 bases fitting TRBD1. CDR1 and CDR2 (germline): SGHAT, FQNNGV. The CDR3 sequence is 15 residues long. Losses at the gene ends were 6 bases for V and 4 bases for J; bases not matched to a gene: 8. This CDR3 is CASSLQGVFNEKLFF. CDR3 DNA sequence: TGTGCCAGCAGTCTCCAGGGGGTCTTTAATGAAAAACTGTTTTTT.

The chain employs TRBV19 and TRBJ1-1; 8 bases match TRBD1. V dropped 3 bases and J dropped 1; count of bases not matched to a gene: 1. Germline V gene data show CDR1 as LNHDA and CDR2 as SQIVND (reference sequence). This CDR3 is built from 14 residues. The CDR3 nucleotides read TGTGCCAGTAGTATTGACAGGGGGAACACTGAAGCTTTCTTT. Encoded protein: CASSIDRGNTEAFF.

The chain combines TRBV14 with TRBJ2-5; tentatively, D is TRBD2 (6 bases). Germline V lookup: CDR1 SGHDN, CDR2 FVKESK. This CDR3 is built from 15 residues. Trimming left V 1 base short and J 2 bases short, with 11 bases between. In DNA form, the CDR3 reads TGTGCCAGCAGCCAAGGGTGGGGGGTTCAAGAGACCCAGTACTTC. It translates to CASSQGWGVQETQYF.

The chain couples TRBV6-5 to TRBJ2-2, with D perhaps matching TRBD2 (5 bases). The CDR3 extends over 13 amino acids. Germline V CDR1 and CDR2: MNHEY, SVGAGI. The germline V and J ends were trimmed by 6 bases and 5 bases, with 10 bases remaining between them. This chain's CDR3 is CASRAPGTGELFF. In DNA, the CDR3 is TGTGCCAGCAGGGCCCCGGGGACCGGGGAGCTGTTTTTT.

J is TRBJ2-3 and V is TRBV6-1; D might be TRBD2 (7 bases). This CDR3 spans 14 amino acids. V was trimmed by 7 bases and J by 7 bases, leaving 18 bases between them. From germline, CDR1 is MNHNS and CDR2 SASEGT. In DNA, the CDR3 is TGTGCCAGCAAGGTACAGGGAGGGTTCCATACGCAGTATTTT. Residues: CASKVQGGFHTQYF.

This clone is a singleton in its sample. The rearrangement uses TRBV9 and TRBJ1-1, with D possibly matching TRBD1 (5 bases). The germline V gene encodes CDR1 SGDLS and CDR2 YYNGEE. V dropped 4 bases and J dropped 4 bases, with 14 bases sitting between them. The CDR3 extends over 14 amino acids. CDR3 sequence reads: CASSPFRGSTEAFF. DNA for the CDR3: TGTGCCAGCAGCCCCTTTCGGGGGAGCACTGAAGCTTTCTTT.

In DNA, the CDR3 is TGTGCCTGGAGTCGGGGGCAAGGGGGCGCCCTTTTTGGGGGCACTGAAGCTTTCTTT. This translates into CAWSRGQGGALFGGTEAFF. The rearrangement uses TRBV30 and TRBJ1-1, with 7 bases that match TRBD1. Looked up from germline, CDR1 is GTSNPN and CDR2 is SVGIG (reference sequence). The CDR3 sequence is 19 residues long. V lost 2 bases to trimming and J lost 4 bases; unmatched junction nucleotides: 22. Based on the CDR3 plus reference TRBV30 and TRBJ1-1, the full variable domain is SQTIHQWPATLVQPVGSPLSLECTVEGTSNPNLYWYRQAAGRGLQLLFYSVGIGQISSEVPQNLSASRPQDRQFILSSKKLLLSDSGFYLCAWSRGQGGALFGGTEAFFGQGTRLTVV.